Below are 14 T cell receptor beta chains sequenced from a single sample in a study of CD8+CD57+ T cells in acquired aplastic anemia. The template for TCR beta VDJ and CDR3 sequence profiling was genomic DNA. TCRdb recomputed calls from the reads with MiXCR, one row per CDR3 protein. The sample has approximately 190,000 distinct CDR3 sequences, around 45% seen once. Patients chosen for sequencing had shown CD8+CD57+ cell expansion by flow cytometry. The specimen sequenced was sorted CD4+, CD8+, or CD8+CD57+ T cells (not recorded which) from PBMCs. These receptors all stem from a human donor with aplastic anemia.

Details on this clonotype: Its ends do not fully match the called genes, so a read error is possible. The CDR3 bases are TGCAGTGGTAGACAGGGTAACACTGAAGCTTTCTTT. Protein: CSGRQGNTEAFF. The gene calls are TRBV20-1 and TRBJ1-1, with 7 bases that match TRBD1. The CDR3 is 12 amino acids. Germline V gene sequence: CDR1 DFQATT, CDR2 SNEGSKA (reference sequence).

The rearrangement joins TRBV19 to TRBJ2-7, with D perhaps assigned TRBD1 or TRBD2 (5 bases each). V was pared by 11 bases and J by 1 base, with 18 bases between. This CDR3 contains 14 residues. Germline V gene lookup returns CDR1 LNHDA and CDR2 SQIVND (reference sequence). The CDR3 loop reads CALGLVGVSYEQYF. The CDR3 nucleotides are TGTGCCCTGGGGCTGGTGGGAGTGTCCTACGAGCAGTACTTC.

This chain uses TRBV7-9 with TRBJ1-1; D gene unclear. The length of the CDR3 is 11 residues. The germline V and J ends were trimmed by 4 bases and 8 bases, with 8 bases remaining between them. Germline loops: CDR1 SEHNR, CDR2 FQNEAQ (reference sequence). CDR3 sequence: CASSSGTEAFF. For the CDR3, the DNA is TGTGCCAGCAGCTCCGGCACGGAAGCTTTCTTT.

Turning to this clonotype: This may be a read error: a much more frequent sequence differs by one nucleotide. The conserved final phenylalanine or tryptophan is absent from the CDR3, which likely points to a read error. This sequence joins TRBV20-1 and TRBJ2-3; 12 bases align to TRBD2. The CDR3 is 17 residues long. J was trimmed by 4 bases and V by 0 bases; bases with no gene match: 8. The V gene's germline CDR1 is DFQATT and CDR2 SNEGSKA (reference sequence). The CDR3 here is CSARDPSGRAEPDTQYS. CDR3 nucleotides: TGCAGTGCTAGAGATCCTAGCGGGAGGGCCGAACCAGATACGCAGTATTCT.

The chain recombines TRBV10-3 with TRBJ1-5; D is ambiguous. The CDR3 has 14 residues. V lost 0 bases and J 4 bases, leaving 7 bases between the germline ends. Germline V gives CDR1 ENHRY, CDR2 SYGVKD. In nucleotides, the CDR3 is TGTGCCATCAGTGAGTCTGGGGATAATCAGCCCCAGCATTTT. The encoded protein is CAISESGDNQPQHF.

This chain uses TRBV10-2 with TRBJ2-7; perhaps TRBD1 as D (6 bases). Germline loops: CDR1 WSHSY, CDR2 SAAADI. CDR3 size: 13 residues. The V end was cut by 11 bases, the J end by 0 bases, with 14 bases between. CDR3 protein: CASTGNPSYEQYF. CDR3 nucleotides: TGCGCCTCTACAGGGAACCCCTCCTACGAGCAGTACTTC.

The CDR3 spells CASSVLAVSYEQYF. The CDR3 DNA is TGTGCCAGCAGCGTTTTAGCGGTATCCTACGAGCAGTACTTC. J is TRBJ2-7 and V is TRBV7-9; a weak D match, TRBD2 (6 bases). In germline, CDR1 is SEHNR, CDR2 FQNEAQ (reference sequence). CDR3 size: 14 residues. V was shortened by 5 bases and J by 1 base, with 12 bases between the two germline ends.

The V gene is TRBV24-1, the J gene TRBJ2-1; TRBD1 is a possible D gene (5 bases). With 6 bases removed from V and 5 bases from J, the gap between germline ends came to 10 bases. Germline V CDR1 and CDR2: KGHDR, SFDVKD. The CDR3 length is 13 residues. In nucleotides, the CDR3 is TGTGCCACCAGTAGGGGAAAAAACAATGAGCAGTTCTTC. Translation: CATSRGKNNEQFF.

This clonotype was observed a single time. The V gene is TRBV19, the J gene TRBJ2-7; 7 bases align to TRBD2. Trimming removed 5 bases from V and 3 bases from J; junction bases left unmatched: 7. The CDR3 runs to 14 residues. Germline CDR1 is LNHDA and CDR2 is SQIVND (reference sequence). The CDR3 coding sequence is TGTGCCAGTAGTTGGGGCGGGGGAAACTACGAGCAGTACTTC. It codes for CASSWGGGNYEQYF.

The rearrangement joins TRBV29-1 to TRBJ2-7, with 9 nucleotides matching TRBD2. V trimming: 7 bases; J trimming: 5 bases; junction bases outside the gene matches: 9. The CDR3 is 13 amino acids. The germline CDR1 and CDR2 sequences are SQVTM and ANQGSEA. The CDR3 DNA sequence: TGCAGCGCCCCGACTAGCGGTAGCAACGAGCAGTACTTC. It yields the protein CSAPTSGSNEQYF.

The CDR3 region has the DNA TGTGCCACCAGTGCCGGAGGACCCTACGAGCAGTACTTC. Residues: CATSAGGPYEQYF. The genes are TRBV24-1 and TRBJ2-7, with D perhaps matching TRBD2 (5 bases). Trimming shortened V by 5 bases and J by 2 bases, and 9 bases separated the two germline ends. Germline-derived CDR1 and CDR2 are KGHDR and SFDVKD. The CDR3 is 13 residues long.

A remark on this clonotype: One end of the junction fails to match germline, which may point to a read error. The rearrangement uses TRBV7-8 and TRBJ2-7; D is unclear. The CDR3 runs to 12 residues. The germline gives CDR1 SGHVS, CDR2 FQNEAQ. The chain's CDR3 is CDSSFTLSEQYF. The CDR3 bases are TGTGACAGCAGCTTCACTTTGTCCGAGCAGTACTTC.

This clonotype occurred many times. The chain has TRBV19 and TRBJ2-7; D tentatively reads TRBD1 or TRBD2 (6 bases each). V lost 6 bases and J 0 bases, leaving 21 bases between the germline ends. This CDR3 spans 17 amino acids. The germline gives CDR1 LNHDA, CDR2 SQIVND (reference sequence). CDR3 region: CASSPRGLVGPSYEQYF. Written as DNA, the CDR3 is TGTGCCAGTAGCCCACGGGGGCTGGTGGGGCCCTCCTACGAGCAGTACTTC.

V is TRBV20-1 and J is TRBJ2-3, with 9 bases aligning to TRBD2. The CDR3 has 15 amino acids. Germline CDR1 is DFQATT and CDR2 is SNEGSKA (reference sequence). With 5 bases clipped from V and 4 bases from J, the junction kept 10 bases outside the gene matches. CDR3 sequence (DNA): TGCAGTGCTTGGCCCGGGACTAGCTCCCCAGATACGCAGTATTTT. Its protein is CSAWPGTSSPDTQYF.